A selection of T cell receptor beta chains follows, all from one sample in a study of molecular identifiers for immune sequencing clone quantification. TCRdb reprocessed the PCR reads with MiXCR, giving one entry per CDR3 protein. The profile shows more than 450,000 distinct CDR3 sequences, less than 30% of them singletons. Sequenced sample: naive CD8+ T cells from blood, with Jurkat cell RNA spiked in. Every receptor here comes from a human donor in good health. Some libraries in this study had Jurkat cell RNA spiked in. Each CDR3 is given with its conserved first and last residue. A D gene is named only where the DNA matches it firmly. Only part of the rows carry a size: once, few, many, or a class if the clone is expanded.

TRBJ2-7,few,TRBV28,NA,CASSWGGDSYEQYF,TGTGCCAGCAGTTGGGGGGGGGACAGCTACGAGCAGTACTTC
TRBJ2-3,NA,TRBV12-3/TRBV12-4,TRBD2,CASSLEWGTSGPPRIDTQYF,TGTGCCAGCAGTTTGGAGTGGGGGACTAGCGGGCCCCCAAGAATTGATACGCAGTATTTT
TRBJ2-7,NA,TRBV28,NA,CASSLRFYEQYF,TGTGCCAGCAGTTTGAGGTTCTACGAGCAGTACTTC
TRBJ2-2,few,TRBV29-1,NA,CSVLGGTGELFF,TGCAGCGTCCTAGGGGGGACCGGGGAGCTGTTTTTT
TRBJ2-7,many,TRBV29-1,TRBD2,CSVEGTSGIPYEQYF,TGCAGCGTTGAAGGGACTAGCGGTATCCCCTACGAGCAGTACTTC
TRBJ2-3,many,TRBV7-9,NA,CASSLARGPVADTQYF,TGTGCCAGCAGCTTAGCGCGAGGGCCTGTGGCAGATACGCAGTATTTT
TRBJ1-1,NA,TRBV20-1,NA,CSVPHLNTEAFF,TGCAGTGTTCCGCACCTGAACACTGAAGCTTTCTTT
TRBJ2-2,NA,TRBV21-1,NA,CASSPRDRAKTGELVF,TGTGCCAGCAGCCCACGGGACAGGGCGAAGACCGGGGAGCTGGTTTTT
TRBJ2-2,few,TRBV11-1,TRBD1,CASSLQGDNWNTGELFF,TGTGCCAGCAGTCTGCAGGGGGACAACTGGAACACCGGGGAGCTGTTTTTT
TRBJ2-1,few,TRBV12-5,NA,CASGLDAGPYNEQFF,TGTGCTAGTGGTTTGGACGCGGGTCCCTACAATGAGCAGTTCTTC
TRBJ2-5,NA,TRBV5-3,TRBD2,CASSLPGTSGGTLQETQYF,TGTGCCAGCAGCTTGCCCGGGACTAGCGGGGGGACCCTCCAAGAGACCCAGTACTTC
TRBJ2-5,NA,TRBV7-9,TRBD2,CASSKGVGASGIEAETQYF,TGTGCCAGCAGCAAGGGGGTCGGGGCTAGCGGGATCGAGGCAGAGACCCAGTACTTC
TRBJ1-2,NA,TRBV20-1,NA,CSASHPQGPLGYTF,TGCAGTGCTTCCCATCCACAGGGCCCTCTTGGCTACACCTTC
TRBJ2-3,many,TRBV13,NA,CASSPTGGGLTTDTQYF,TGTGCCAGCAGCCCAACAGGTGGGGGACTTACGACAGATACGCAGTATTTT
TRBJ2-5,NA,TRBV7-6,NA,CASSAPGLGQTQYF,TGTGCCAGCTCAGCCCCCGGGCTGGGTCAGACCCAGTACTTC
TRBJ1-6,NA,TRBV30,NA,CAWIGDYNSPLLF,TGTGCCTGGATCGGCGACTATAATTCACCCCTCCTCTTT
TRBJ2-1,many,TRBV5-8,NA,CASSLEHPALRHNEQFF,TGTGCCAGCAGCCTTGAACACCCGGCCCTTCGCCACAATGAGCAGTTCTTC